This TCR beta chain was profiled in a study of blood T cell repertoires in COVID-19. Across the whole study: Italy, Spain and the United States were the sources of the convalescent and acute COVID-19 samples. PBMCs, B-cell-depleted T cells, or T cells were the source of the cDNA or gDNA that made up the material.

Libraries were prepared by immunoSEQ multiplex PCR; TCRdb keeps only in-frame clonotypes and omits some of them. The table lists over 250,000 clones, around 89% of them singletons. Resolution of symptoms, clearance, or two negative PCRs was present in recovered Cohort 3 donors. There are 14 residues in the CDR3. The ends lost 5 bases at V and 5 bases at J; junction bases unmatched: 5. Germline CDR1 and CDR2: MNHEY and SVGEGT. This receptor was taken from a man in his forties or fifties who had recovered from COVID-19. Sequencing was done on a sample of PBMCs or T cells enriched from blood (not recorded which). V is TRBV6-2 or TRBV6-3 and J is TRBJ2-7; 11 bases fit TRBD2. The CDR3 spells CASSLLAGVDEQYF. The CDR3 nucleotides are TGTGCCAGCAGTCTACTAGCGGGGGTTGACGAGCAGTACTTC.